The 8 T cell receptor beta chains below come from one sample, sequenced in a study of OX40 agonist ivuxolimab in advanced cancers. The method was the immunoSEQ multiplex PCR assay. The source is immuneACCESS, and TCRdb retained only in-frame sequences with V and J called. Part of the clones is not carried over; for the studies checked, unresolved V genes explain less than half of this, and the remainder is unexplained. Recorded for this sample are about 79,000 clones; approximately 81% of them occurred a single time. About 4.6% of the sample belongs to the ten largest clones. The source was CD4+ or CD8+ T cells sorted from blood, collected in a trial of the OX40 agonist ivuxolimab. Receptor source: an adult with an advanced solid tumor such as melanoma, head and neck, liver or kidney cancer.

The CDR3 nucleotides are TGCGCCAGCACACGGGATTGGGGGACTGAAGCTTTCTTT. It encodes CASTRDWGTEAFF. The genes are TRBV10-1 and TRBJ1-1; possible D gene TRBD1, 5 bases. Per the germline V gene, CDR1 is WNHNN and CDR2 is SYGVQD (reference sequence). The CDR3 totals 13 residues. V lost 7 bases to trimming and J lost 5 bases, with 14 bases between them.

V is TRBV5-1 and J is TRBJ1-2; no firm D call. CDR1 is SGHRS and CDR2 is YFSETQ in the germline V gene. CDR3 length equals 13 residues. Trimming took off 6 bases at V and 1 base at J, with 10 bases between the two ends. DNA for the CDR3: TGCGCCAGCAACGCGGAGAGTAACTATGGCTACACCTTC. It is translated as CASNAESNYGYTF.

The genes are TRBV25-1 and TRBJ2-5; a weak D match, TRBD1 (6 bases). CDR1 and CDR2 (germline): MGHDK, SYGVNS. V lost 5 bases to trimming and J lost 0 bases, with 7 bases between them. This CDR3 is 13 amino acids long. The CDR3: CASSRGYQETQYF. The DNA for the CDR3 is TGTGCCAGCAGTAGGGGGTACCAAGAGACCCAGTACTTC.

The chain is built from TRBV5-1 and TRBJ2-5; D perhaps matches TRBD2 (5 bases). The DNA end is a closer match to TRBJ2-7, so the J assignment may be wrong. The CDR3 sequence is 15 residues long. The germline V gene encodes CDR1 SGHRS and CDR2 YFSETQ. The CDR3 loop reads CASSLNGGLGYEQYF. CDR3 nucleotides: TGCGCCAGCAGCTTAAACGGCGGGCTGGGTTACGAGCAGTACTTC.

The chain uses TRBV5-4 and TRBJ2-5; D tentatively reads TRBD1 or TRBD2 (6 bases each). Germline V gene data show CDR1 as SGHNT and CDR2 as YYREEE (reference sequence). The CDR3 has 16 residues. V was trimmed by 4 bases and J by 5 bases, leaving 21 bases between them. The CDR3 DNA follows: TGTGCCAGCAGCCCTCGGGGGCAGGGGAATTCGGAGACCCAGTACTTC. Its protein product is CASSPRGQGNSETQYF.

This chain links TRBV6-5 with TRBJ1-3; 7 bases match TRBD1. The trim removed 5 bases at V and 0 bases at J, leaving 1 base unmatched. This CDR3 has 14 residues. Germline CDR1 is MNHEY and CDR2 is SVGAGI. Here the CDR3 reads CASSRQGSGNTIYF. Here the CDR3 DNA reads TGTGCCAGCAGTAGACAGGGCTCTGGAAACACCATATATTTT.

The chain carries TRBV7-2 and TRBJ1-1; D remains ambiguous. CDR1 and CDR2 from the germline V gene are SGHTA and FQGNSA. V lost 1 base and J lost 6, with 12 bases in between. This CDR3 has 14 amino acids. The CDR3 spells CASSLDGAVPEAFF. CDR3 sequence (DNA): TGTGCCAGCAGCTTAGATGGTGCGGTCCCTGAAGCTTTCTTT. The full variable domain, completed using reference TRBV7-2 and TRBJ1-1, is GAGVSQSPSNKVTEKGKDVELRCDPISGHTALYWYRQSLGQGLEFLIYFQGNSAPDKSGLPSDRFSAERTGGSVSTLTIQRTQQEDSAVYLCASSLDGAVPEAFFGQGTRLTVV.

The rearrangement joins TRBV19 to TRBJ2-5, with TRBD2 identical over 13 bases. Per the germline V gene, CDR1 is LNHDA and CDR2 is SQIVND (reference sequence). This CDR3 is built from 17 residues. Unmatched junction bases numbered 8, after V lost 5 bases and J lost 2 bases. In DNA form, the CDR3 reads TGTGCCAGTAGTGTTTCCGGGGGACTAGCGGGACAAGAGACCCAGTACTTC. Amino acids: CASSVSGGLAGQETQYF.